This T cell receptor (beta chain) was sequenced during a study of blood T cell repertoires in COVID-19. There are 13 residues in the CDR3. The V gene's germline CDR1 is SEHNR and CDR2 FQNEAQ (reference sequence). V was trimmed by 5 bases and J by 6 bases, leaving 14 bases between them. Study processing details: Reference gene primer amplification yielded estimated nucleated cell counts. Assay used: immunoSEQ multiplex PCR; TCRdb lists only in-frame clones, some missing. Clonal size and the V and J genes are those of that table, whereas D and trimming came from the DNA. Of approximately 480,000 clones in the sample, about nine tenths were seen once. Participant age was roughly 18 to 95 years, and participants resided in fewer than 25 US areas.

Sequenced input: PBMCs or T cells enriched from blood (not recorded which). The V call is TRBV7-9, the J call TRBJ2-7; perhaps TRBD1 as D (6 bases). The sequence came from a woman aged 18 to 35 who had recovered from COVID-19. The CDR3 DNA sequence: TGTGCCAGCAGCCCAACAGGGTTTTCCGAGCAGTACTTC. It translates to CASSPTGFSEQYF.